One and the same sample provided the 9 T cell receptor beta chains below, sequenced in a study of blood T cell repertoires in COVID-19. The assay was immunoSEQ multiplex PCR, and TCRdb's table has in-frame clones only and misses some. The sample records 250,000 to 350,000 clones, roughly 90% being singletons. The sample taken for sequencing was peripheral blood. The receptors here all came from a woman aged 45-60 years who had recovered from COVID-19.

The chain combines TRBV9 with TRBJ2-1; 9 bases fit TRBD2. Germline loops: CDR1 SGDLS, CDR2 YYNGEE. Trimming removed 0 bases from V and 4 bases from J; junction bases left unmatched: 8. The CDR3 is 17 amino acids. The CDR3 region is CASSVEVSGSLYNEQFF. The CDR3 nucleotides are TGTGCCAGCAGCGTAGAAGTTAGCGGGAGCTTATACAATGAGCAGTTCTTC.

The J gene is TRBJ2-7, the V gene TRBV15, with D possibly being TRBD2 (7 bases). V lost 1 base, J lost 1 base, and 11 bases lay in between. The CDR3 is made up of 15 amino acids. Germline CDR1 is LNHNV and CDR2 is YYDKDF (reference sequence). The CDR3 here is CATSRGRGASYEQYF. The CDR3 DNA reads TGTGCCACCAGCAGAGGTCGGGGGGCGTCCTACGAGCAGTACTTC.

This clone appeared a few times. The chain combines TRBV2 with TRBJ1-1, with 10 bases lining up with TRBD1. The CDR3 loop spans 14 amino acids. With 5 bases clipped from V and 11 bases from J, the junction kept 11 bases outside the gene matches. Germline V CDR1 and CDR2: SNHLY, FYNNEI. CDR3: CASSLGGQGSGAFF. The DNA for the CDR3 is TGTGCCAGCAGTTTAGGGGGACAGGGGAGTGGGGCTTTCTTT.

The chain recombines TRBV2 with TRBJ1-2; no clear D. V shed 7 bases and J shed 3 bases, with 15 bases lying between them. The CDR3 length is 14 residues. Per the germline V gene, CDR1 is SNHLY and CDR2 is FYNNEI. For the CDR3, the DNA is TGTGCCAGCACCCTCGGGATTCGGGACTATGGCTACACCTTC. Translation: CASTLGIRDYGYTF.

This chain uses TRBV2 with TRBJ1-1, with D hard to call. The CDR3 extends over 13 amino acids. V was trimmed by 3 bases and J by 0 bases, leaving 5 bases between them. Germline assignment: CDR1 SNHLY and CDR2 FYNNEI. CDR3: CASSDSVNTEAFF. CDR3 nucleotide sequence: TGTGCCAGCAGTGACAGTGTGAACACTGAAGCTTTCTTT.

This clone was seen once. The chain carries TRBV15 and TRBJ1-5; 8 positions match TRBD1. Germline CDR1 LNHNV, CDR2 YYDKDF (reference sequence). The CDR3 is 17 amino acids. After removal of 6 bases from V and 0 bases from J, the junction contained 10 bases not matched to a gene. The CDR3 spells CATSSTLDRGSNQPQHF. The CDR3 nucleotides read TGTGCCACCAGTTCCACACTAGACAGGGGTAGCAATCAGCCCCAGCATTTT. The variable domain in full, completed from reference TRBV15 and TRBJ1-5, reads DAMVIQNPRYQVTQFGKPVTLSCSQTLNHNVMYWYQQKSSQAPKLLFHYYDKDFNNEADTPDNFQSRRPNTSFCFLDIRSPGLGDTAMYLCATSSTLDRGSNQPQHFGDGTRLSIL.

CDR3 residues: CASSIVSFSAEAFF. The CDR3, as DNA: TGTGCCAGTAGTATTGTCAGTTTTTCAGCGGAAGCTTTCTTT. The chain uses TRBV19 and TRBJ1-1; D is undetermined. Germline loops: CDR1 LNHDA, CDR2 SQIVND (reference sequence). The CDR3 extends over 14 amino acids. Trimming took off 3 bases at V and 8 bases at J, with 16 bases between the two ends.

This chain connects TRBV28 to TRBJ1-4; no firm D call. This CDR3 is 14 amino acids long. V was cut by 3 bases and J by 7 bases, with 12 bases left in between. Germline V gene lookup returns CDR1 MDHEN and CDR2 SYDVKM. Here the CDR3 reads CASSLGGSFEKLFF. Here the CDR3 DNA reads TGTGCCAGCAGTTTGGGAGGCAGCTTTGAAAAACTGTTTTTT.

This clone has just one count. The chain employs TRBV2 and TRBJ1-5; D unresolved. The CDR3 covers 13 residues. Between the trimmed V and J ends, which lost 6 bases and 2 bases, there was a span of 8 bases. Germline V lookup: CDR1 SNHLY, CDR2 FYNNEI. The CDR3 region has the DNA TGTGCCAGCAGGATCCAGGGCAATCAGCCCCAGCATTTT. This codes for CASRIQGNQPQHF.